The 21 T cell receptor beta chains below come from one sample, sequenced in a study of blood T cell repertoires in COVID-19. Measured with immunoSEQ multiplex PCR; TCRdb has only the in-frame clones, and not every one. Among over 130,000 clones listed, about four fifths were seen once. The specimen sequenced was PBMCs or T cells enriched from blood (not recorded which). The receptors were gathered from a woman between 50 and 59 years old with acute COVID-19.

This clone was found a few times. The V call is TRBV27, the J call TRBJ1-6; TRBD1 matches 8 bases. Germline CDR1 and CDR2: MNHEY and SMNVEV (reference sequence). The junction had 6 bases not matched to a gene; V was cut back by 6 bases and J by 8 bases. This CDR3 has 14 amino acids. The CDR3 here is CASRAGGAYSPLHF. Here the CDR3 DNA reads TGTGCCAGCAGAGCAGGGGGCGCCTATTCACCCCTCCACTTT.

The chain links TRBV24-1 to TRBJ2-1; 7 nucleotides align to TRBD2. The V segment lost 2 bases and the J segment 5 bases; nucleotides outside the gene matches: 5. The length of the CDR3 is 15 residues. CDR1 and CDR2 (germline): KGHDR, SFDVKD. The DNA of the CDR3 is TGTGCCACCAGTGATTACCGGGACTACAACAATGAGCAGTTCTTC. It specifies CATSDYRDYNNEQFF.

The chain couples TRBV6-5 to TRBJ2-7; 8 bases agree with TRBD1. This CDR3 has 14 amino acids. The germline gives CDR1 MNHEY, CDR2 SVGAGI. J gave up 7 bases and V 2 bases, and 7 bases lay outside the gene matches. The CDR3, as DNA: TGTGCCAGCAGTTACAGGCAGGGGGCTTGGGAGCAGTACTTC. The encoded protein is CASSYRQGAWEQYF.

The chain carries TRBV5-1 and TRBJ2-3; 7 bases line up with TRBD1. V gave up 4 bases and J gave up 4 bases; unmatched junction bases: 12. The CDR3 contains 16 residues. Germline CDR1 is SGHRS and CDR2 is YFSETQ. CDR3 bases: TGCGCCAGCAGCCCGGGACAGTGGACGTCATCAGATACGCAGTATTTT. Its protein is CASSPGQWTSSDTQYF.

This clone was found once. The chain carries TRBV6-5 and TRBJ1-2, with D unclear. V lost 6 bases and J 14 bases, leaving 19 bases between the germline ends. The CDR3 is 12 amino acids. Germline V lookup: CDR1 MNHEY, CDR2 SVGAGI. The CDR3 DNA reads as TGTGCCAGCAGCTTCCGGGGTGGGAGAAGTACCTTC. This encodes CASSFRGGRSTF.

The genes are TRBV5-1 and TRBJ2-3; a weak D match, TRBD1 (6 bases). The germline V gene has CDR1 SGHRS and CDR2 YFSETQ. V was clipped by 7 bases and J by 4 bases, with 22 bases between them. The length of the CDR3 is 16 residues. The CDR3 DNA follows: TGCGCCAGCGGCCTAGGGGACCCAGGGGTGGCAGATACGCAGTATTTT. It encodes CASGLGDPGVADTQYF.

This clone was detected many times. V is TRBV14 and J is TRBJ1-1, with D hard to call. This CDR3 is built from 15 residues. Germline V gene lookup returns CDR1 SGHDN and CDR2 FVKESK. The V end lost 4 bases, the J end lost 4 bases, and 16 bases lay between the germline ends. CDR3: CASSPVGSGGTEAFF. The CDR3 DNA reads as TGTGCCAGCAGCCCTGTGGGGTCCGGAGGCACTGAAGCTTTCTTT.

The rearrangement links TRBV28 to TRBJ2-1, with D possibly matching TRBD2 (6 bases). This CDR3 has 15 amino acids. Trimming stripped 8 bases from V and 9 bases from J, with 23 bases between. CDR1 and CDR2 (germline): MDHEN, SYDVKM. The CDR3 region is CASASGGRPKGEQFF. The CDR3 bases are TGTGCCAGCGCCTCTGGAGGGCGGCCAAAAGGTGAGCAGTTCTTC.

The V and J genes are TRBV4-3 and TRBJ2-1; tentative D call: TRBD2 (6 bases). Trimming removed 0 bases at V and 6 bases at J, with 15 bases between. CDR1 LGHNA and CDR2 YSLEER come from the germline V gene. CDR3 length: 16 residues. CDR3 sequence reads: CASSQDVGGTVNEQFF. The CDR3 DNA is TGCGCCAGCAGCCAAGATGTCGGCGGGACTGTCAATGAGCAGTTCTTC.

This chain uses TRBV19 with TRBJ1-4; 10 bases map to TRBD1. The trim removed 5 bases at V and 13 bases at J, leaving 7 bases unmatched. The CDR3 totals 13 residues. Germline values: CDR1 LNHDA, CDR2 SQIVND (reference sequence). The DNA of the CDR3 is TGTGCCAGTAGTCCGACAGGGGGCGGGGGACTGTTTTTT. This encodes CASSPTGGGGLFF.

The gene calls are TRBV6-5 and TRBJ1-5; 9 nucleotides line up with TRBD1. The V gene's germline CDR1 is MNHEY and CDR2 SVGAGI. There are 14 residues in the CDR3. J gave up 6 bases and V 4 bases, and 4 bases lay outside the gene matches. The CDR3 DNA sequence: TGTGCCAGCAGTTTTACAGGGGGCGGTCAGCCCCAGCATTTT. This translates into CASSFTGGGQPQHF.

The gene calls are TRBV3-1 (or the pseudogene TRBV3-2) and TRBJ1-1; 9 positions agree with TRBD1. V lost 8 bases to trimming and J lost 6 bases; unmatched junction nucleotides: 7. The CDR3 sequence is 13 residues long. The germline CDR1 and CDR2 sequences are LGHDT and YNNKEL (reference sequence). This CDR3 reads CASQRTGDSEAFF. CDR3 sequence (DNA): TGTGCCAGCCAGAGGACAGGGGACTCTGAAGCTTTCTTT.

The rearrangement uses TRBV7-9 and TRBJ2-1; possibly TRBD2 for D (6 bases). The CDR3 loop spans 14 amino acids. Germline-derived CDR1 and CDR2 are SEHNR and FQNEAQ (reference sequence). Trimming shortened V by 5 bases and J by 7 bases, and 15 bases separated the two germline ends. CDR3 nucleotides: TGTGCCAGCAGCCCCGGGACTTTAGATAATGAGCAGTTCTTC. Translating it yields CASSPGTLDNEQFF.

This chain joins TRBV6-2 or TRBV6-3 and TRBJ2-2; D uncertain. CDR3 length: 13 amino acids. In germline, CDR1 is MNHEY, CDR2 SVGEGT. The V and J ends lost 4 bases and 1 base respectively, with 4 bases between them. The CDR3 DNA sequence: TGTGCCAGCAGTTTCTTGAACACCGGGGAGCTGTTTTTT. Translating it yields CASSFLNTGELFF.

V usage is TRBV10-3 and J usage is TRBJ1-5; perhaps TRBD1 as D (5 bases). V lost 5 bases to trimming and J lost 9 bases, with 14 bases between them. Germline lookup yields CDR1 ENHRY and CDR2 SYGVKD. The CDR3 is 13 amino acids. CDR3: CAISQGEAAPQHF. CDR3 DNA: TGTGCCATCAGTCAAGGGGAGGCGGCGCCCCAGCATTTT.

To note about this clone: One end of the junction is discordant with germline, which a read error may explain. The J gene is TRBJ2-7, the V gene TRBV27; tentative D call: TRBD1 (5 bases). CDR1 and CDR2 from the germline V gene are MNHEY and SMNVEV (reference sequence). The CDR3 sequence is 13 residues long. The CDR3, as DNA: TGTGCCAGCAGTTTAGACAGTTCCTACGAGCAATACTTC. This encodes CASSLDSSYEQYF.

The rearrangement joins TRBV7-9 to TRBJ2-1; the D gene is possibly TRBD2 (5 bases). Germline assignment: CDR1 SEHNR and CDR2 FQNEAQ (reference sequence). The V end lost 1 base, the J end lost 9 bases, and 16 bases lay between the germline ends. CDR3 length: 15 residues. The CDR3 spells CASSLVGRRVGEQFF. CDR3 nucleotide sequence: TGTGCCAGCAGCTTAGTGGGGAGAAGAGTCGGTGAGCAGTTCTTC. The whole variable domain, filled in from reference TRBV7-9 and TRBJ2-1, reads DTGVSQNPRHKITKRGQNVTFRCDPISEHNRLYWYRQTLGQGPEFLTYFQNEAQLEKSRLLSDRFSAERPKGSFSTLEIQRTEQGDSAMYLCASSLVGRRVGEQFFGPGTRLTVL.

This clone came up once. The CDR3: CASSLRTGLNEQYF. The CDR3 DNA follows: TGTGCCAGCAGCCTAAGGACAGGGTTGAACGAGCAGTACTTC. The chain uses TRBV11-3 and TRBJ2-7, with 8 bases matching TRBD1. Trimming at V came to 5 bases and at J to 5 bases, leaving 8 bases not matched to a gene. Germline CDR1 and CDR2: SGHNT and YENEEA. This CDR3 comprises 14 residues.

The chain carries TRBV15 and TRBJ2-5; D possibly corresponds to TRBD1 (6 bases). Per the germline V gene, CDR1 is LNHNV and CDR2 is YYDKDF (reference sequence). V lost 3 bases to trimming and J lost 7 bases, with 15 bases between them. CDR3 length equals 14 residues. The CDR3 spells CATSSRQGQGTQYF. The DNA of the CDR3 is TGTGCCACCAGCAGTCGTCAGGGGCAGGGGACCCAGTACTTC.

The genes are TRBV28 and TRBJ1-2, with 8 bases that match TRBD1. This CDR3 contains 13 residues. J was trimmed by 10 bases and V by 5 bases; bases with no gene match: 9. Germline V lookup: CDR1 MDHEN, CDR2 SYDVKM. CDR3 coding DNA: TGTGCCAGCAGTAGTCAGGGGGCCCCTGCCTACACCTTC. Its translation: CASSSQGAPAYTF.

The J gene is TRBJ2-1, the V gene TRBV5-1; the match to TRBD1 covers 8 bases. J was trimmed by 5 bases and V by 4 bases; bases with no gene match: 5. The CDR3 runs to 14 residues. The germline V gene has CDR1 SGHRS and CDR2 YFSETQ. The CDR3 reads CASSPDRANNEQFF. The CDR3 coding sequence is TGCGCCAGCAGCCCGGACAGGGCAAACAATGAGCAGTTCTTC.